This T cell receptor (beta chain) was sequenced for a study of T cells in localized non-small cell lung cancer. Profiled with immunoSEQ multiplex PCR; TCRdb holds only in-frame clones, not every one. The sample carries tens of thousands of clones, about three quarters recorded once. Study-wide points: Maximal T cell clonality occurred in uninvolved adjacent lung, with tumor ranking below it. Because researchers sequenced only one region of the tumor, heterogeneity is still possible. Patients showing higher blood T cell density tended to see longer overall survival. Detection in adjacent lung was observed for a median around 59 of the top 100 tumor clones.

For this clone: The antigen remains unidentified.

V gave up 3 bases and J gave up 1 base; unmatched junction bases: 4. Per the germline V gene, CDR1 is LNHDA and CDR2 is SQIVND (reference sequence). This CDR3 is built from 15 residues. The receptor's source is a man aged 35 to 69 with stage II squamous cell lung carcinoma. V and J are TRBV19 and TRBJ2-5; 8 bases fit TRBD2. The sample consisted of PBMCs, taken before any cancer treatment. In nucleotides, the CDR3 is TGTGCCAGTAGTATTTTAGCGGGGTTCCAAGAGACCCAGTACTTC. It is translated as CASSILAGFQETQYF. Based on the CDR3 plus reference TRBV19 and TRBJ2-5, the full variable domain is DGGITQSPKYLFRKEGQNVTLSCEQNLNHDAMYWYRQDPGQGLRLIYYSQIVNDFQKGDIAEGYSVSREKKESFPLTVTSAQKNPTAFYLCASSILAGFQETQYFGPGTRLLVL.